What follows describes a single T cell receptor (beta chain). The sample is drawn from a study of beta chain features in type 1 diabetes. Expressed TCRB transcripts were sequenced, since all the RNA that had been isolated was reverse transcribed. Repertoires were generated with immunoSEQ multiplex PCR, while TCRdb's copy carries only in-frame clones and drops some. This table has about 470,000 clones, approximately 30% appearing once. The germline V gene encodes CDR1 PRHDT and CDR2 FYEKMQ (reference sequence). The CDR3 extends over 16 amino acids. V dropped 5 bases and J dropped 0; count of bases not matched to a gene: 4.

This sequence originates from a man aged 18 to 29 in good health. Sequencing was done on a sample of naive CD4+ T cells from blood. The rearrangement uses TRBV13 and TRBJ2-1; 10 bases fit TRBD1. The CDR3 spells CASSLRTGGSYNEQFF. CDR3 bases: TGTGCCAGCAGCCTGAGGACAGGGGGCTCCTACAATGAGCAGTTCTTC.